The 10 T cell receptor beta chains presented below share a single source sample, sequenced in a study of post-analysis software for immune sequencing data. Study-level results: Controls had lower frequencies than patients of five TRBV segments, which included TRBV5-6, TRBV5-1 and TRBV20-1.

TCR beta cDNA libraries included unique molecular identifiers. TCRdb independently ran MiXCR on the PCR reads; one entry per CDR3 protein. This table has almost 700,000 distinct CDR3 sequences, 55% to 70% appearing once. Their antigen targets remain unknown. Sequencing was performed on blood. Every receptor here comes from a girl under 10 years old with multiple sclerosis.

This clonotype showed up just a few times. The chain is built from TRBV5-1 and TRBJ2-7, with D possibly matching TRBD1 (6 bases). Near its end, the DNA agrees better with TRBJ2-5, so the J call may be wrong. The germline V gene encodes CDR1 SGHRS and CDR2 YFSETQ. The length of the CDR3 is 15 residues. CDR3 in DNA: TGCGCCAGCAGCTTGGACGGTGGACAGCCAGGGACCCAGTACTTC. This gives the protein CASSLDGGQPGTQYF.

The CDR3: CASSPDRAAFF. DNA for the CDR3: TGTGCCAGCAGTCCCGACAGGGCGGCTTTCTTT. This chain links TRBV12-3 or TRBV12-4 with TRBJ1-1; 7 bases match TRBD1. CDR3 length: 11 amino acids. The V segment lost 5 bases and the J segment 11 bases; nucleotides outside the gene matches: 5.

This clonotype was found a few times. V is TRBV12-3 or TRBV12-4 and J is TRBJ2-1; D is undetermined. CDR3 length: 12 residues. V shed 4 bases and J shed 9 bases, with 10 bases lying between them. CDR3 bases: TGTGCCAGCAGTTACCAGGTCAGTGAGCAGTTCTTC. Residues: CASSYQVSEQFF.

In its sample, this clonotype was seen a few times. This sequence joins TRBV20-1 and TRBJ1-6; D is undetermined. This CDR3 has 13 residues. Trimming removed 4 bases at V and 8 bases at J, with 12 bases between. Germline CDR1 and CDR2: DFQATT and SNEGSKA (reference sequence). For the CDR3, the DNA is TGCAGTGCTAACCCAAAGACGGATTCACCCCTCCACTTT. Translated: CSANPKTDSPLHF.

This clonotype was seen a handful of times. This sequence joins TRBV20-1 and TRBJ2-1; D possibly corresponds to TRBD1 (6 bases). Germline CDR1 is DFQATT and CDR2 is SNEGSKA (reference sequence). Trimming removed 3 bases at V and 0 bases at J, with 9 bases between. CDR3 size: 14 residues. The CDR3, as DNA: TGCAGTGCTAGGGGGGCCAGCTCCTACAATGAGCAGTTCTTC. Translation gives CSARGASSYNEQFF.

This chain joins TRBV27 and TRBJ1-2, with 9 bases lining up with TRBD1. Germline assignment: CDR1 MNHEY and CDR2 SMNVEV (reference sequence). V lost 8 bases to trimming and J lost 7 bases; unmatched junction nucleotides: 11. The CDR3 runs to 14 residues. The DNA of the CDR3 is TGTGCCAGCGGATCCGGGACAGGGTATGGTGGCTACACCTTC. It codes for CASGSGTGYGGYTF.

The V gene is TRBV4-2, the J gene TRBJ2-1, with 9 bases fitting TRBD2. In germline, CDR1 is LGHNA, CDR2 YNFKEQ. V lost 7 bases and J lost 5; bases outside the gene matches: 15. The CDR3 has 17 residues. In nucleotides, the CDR3 is TGTGCCAGCACTTCTAGCGGGATGCTGCCAATGGACAATGAGCAGTTCTTC. It is translated as CASTSSGMLPMDNEQFF.

This clonotype was seen just once. This chain connects TRBV2 to TRBJ2-7; D gene ambiguous. The CDR3 extends over 10 amino acids. CDR1 is SNHLY and CDR2 is FYNNEI in the germline V gene. V was clipped by 7 bases and J by 6 bases, with 7 bases between them. The CDR3 loop is CASIRLEQYF. The CDR3 DNA reads as TGTGCCAGCATTCGGCTCGAGCAGTACTTC.

The chain is built from TRBV5-1 and TRBJ2-6, with 9 bases that match TRBD2. The CDR3 runs to 18 residues. Germline V gene sequence: CDR1 SGHRS, CDR2 YFSETQ. V gave up 5 bases and J gave up 0 bases; unmatched junction bases: 9. The CDR3 DNA reads as TGCGCCAGCAGTCCAGGGCTAGCGGGAAACTCTGGGGCCAACGTCCTGACTTTC. As protein: CASSPGLAGNSGANVLTF.

The V and J genes are TRBV29-1 and TRBJ1-5; no reliable D call. The CDR3 loop spans 13 amino acids. Germline assignment: CDR1 SQVTM and CDR2 ANQGSEA. Trimming stripped 1 base from V and 6 bases from J, with 10 bases between. DNA of the CDR3: TGCAGCGTTGAAGTGGTAAAGGGTCAGCCCCAGCATTTT. Protein product: CSVEVVKGQPQHF.